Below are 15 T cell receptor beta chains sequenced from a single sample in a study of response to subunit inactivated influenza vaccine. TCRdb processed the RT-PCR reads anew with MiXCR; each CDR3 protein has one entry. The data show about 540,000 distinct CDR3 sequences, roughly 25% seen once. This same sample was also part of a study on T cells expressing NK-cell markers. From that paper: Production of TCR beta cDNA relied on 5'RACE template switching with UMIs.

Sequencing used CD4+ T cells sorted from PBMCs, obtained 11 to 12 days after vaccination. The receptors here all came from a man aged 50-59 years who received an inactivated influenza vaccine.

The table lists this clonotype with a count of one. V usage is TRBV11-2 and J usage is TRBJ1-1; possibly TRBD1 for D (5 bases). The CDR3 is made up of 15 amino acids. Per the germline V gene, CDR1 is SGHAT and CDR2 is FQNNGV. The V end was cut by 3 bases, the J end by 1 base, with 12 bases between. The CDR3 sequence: CASSFPGARNTEAFF. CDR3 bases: TGTGCCAGCAGCTTCCCTGGGGCACGGAACACTGAAGCTTTCTTT.

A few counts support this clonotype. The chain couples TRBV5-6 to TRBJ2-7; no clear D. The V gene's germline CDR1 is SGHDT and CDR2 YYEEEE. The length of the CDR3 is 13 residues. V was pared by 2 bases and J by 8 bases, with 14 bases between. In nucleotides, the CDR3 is TGTGCCAGCAGCTTCCCCCCTAGGGCTAAGCAGTACTTC. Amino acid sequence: CASSFPPRAKQYF.

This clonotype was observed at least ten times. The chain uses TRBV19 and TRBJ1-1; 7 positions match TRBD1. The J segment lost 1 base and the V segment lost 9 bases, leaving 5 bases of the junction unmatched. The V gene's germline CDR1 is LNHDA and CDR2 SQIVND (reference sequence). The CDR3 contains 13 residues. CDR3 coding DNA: TGTGCCAGCAGAAGACAGGGGAACACTGAAGCTTTCTTT. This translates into CASRRQGNTEAFF.

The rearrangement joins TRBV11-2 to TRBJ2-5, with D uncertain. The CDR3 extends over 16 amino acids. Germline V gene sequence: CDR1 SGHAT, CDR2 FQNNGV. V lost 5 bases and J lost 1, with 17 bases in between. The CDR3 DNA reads TGTGCCAGCAGCCCCATGGCAGCAAACATCCAAGAGACCCAGTACTTC. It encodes CASSPMAANIQETQYF.

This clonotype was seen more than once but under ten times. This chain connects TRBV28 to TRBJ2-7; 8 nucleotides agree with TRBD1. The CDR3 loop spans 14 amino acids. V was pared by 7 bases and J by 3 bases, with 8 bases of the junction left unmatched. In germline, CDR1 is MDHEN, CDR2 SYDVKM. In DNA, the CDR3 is TGTGCCAGCACCCTCAGACAGGGGATCTACGAGCAGTACTTC. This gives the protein CASTLRQGIYEQYF.

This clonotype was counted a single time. The CDR3 loop is CATSGRQRDQFNEQFF. The CDR3 coding sequence is TGTGCCACCAGTGGCCGCCAGCGGGACCAGTTTAATGAGCAGTTCTTC. V and J are TRBV24-1 and TRBJ2-1; 7 positions agree with TRBD2. J was trimmed by 7 bases and V by 5 bases; bases with no gene match: 13. The CDR3 runs to 16 residues. Germline assignment: CDR1 KGHDR and CDR2 SFDVKD.

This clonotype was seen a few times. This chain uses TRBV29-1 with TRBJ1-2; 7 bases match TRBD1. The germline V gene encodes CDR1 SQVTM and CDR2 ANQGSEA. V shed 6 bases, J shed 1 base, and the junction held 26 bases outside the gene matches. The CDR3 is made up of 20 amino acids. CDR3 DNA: TGCAGCGTCTACCTGTTGACTAAACCGGGACAGCAAACTATTAACTATGGCTACACCTTC. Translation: CSVYLLTKPGQQTINYGYTF.

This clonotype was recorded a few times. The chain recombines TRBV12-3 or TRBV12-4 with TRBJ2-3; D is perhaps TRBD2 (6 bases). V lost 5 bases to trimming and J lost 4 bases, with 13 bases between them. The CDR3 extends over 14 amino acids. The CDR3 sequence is CASSLWEAPDTQYF. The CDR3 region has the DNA TGTGCCAGCAGTCTCTGGGAGGCCCCAGATACGCAGTATTTT.

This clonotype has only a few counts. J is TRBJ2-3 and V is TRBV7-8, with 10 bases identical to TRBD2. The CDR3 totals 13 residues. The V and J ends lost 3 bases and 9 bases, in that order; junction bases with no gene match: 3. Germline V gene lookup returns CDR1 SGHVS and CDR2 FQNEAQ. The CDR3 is CASSLEGLATQYF. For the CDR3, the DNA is TGTGCCAGCAGCTTGGAGGGACTAGCGACGCAGTATTTT.

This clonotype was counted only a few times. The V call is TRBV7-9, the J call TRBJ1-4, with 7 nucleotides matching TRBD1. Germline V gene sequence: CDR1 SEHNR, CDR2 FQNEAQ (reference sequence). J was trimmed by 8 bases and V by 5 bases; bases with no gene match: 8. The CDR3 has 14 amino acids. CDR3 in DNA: TGTGCCAGCAGCGAGACAGGGCGAGGCGAAAAACTGTTTTTT. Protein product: CASSETGRGEKLFF.

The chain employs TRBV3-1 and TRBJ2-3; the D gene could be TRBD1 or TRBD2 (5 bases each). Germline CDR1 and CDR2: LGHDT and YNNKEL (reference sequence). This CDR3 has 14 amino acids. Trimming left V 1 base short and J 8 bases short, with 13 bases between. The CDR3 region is CASSQVDVRGTQYF. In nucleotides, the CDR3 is TGTGCCAGCAGCCAAGTGGACGTGAGGGGTACGCAGTATTTT.

The chain's CDR3 is CASSSIGELFF. CDR3 DNA: TGTGCCAGCAGTTCAATCGGGGAGCTGTTTTTT. The rearrangement uses TRBV6-6 and TRBJ2-2; D ambiguous. Germline V lookup: CDR1 MNHNY, CDR2 SVGAGI (reference sequence). V lost 4 bases and J lost 7, with 4 bases in between. This CDR3 spans 11 amino acids.

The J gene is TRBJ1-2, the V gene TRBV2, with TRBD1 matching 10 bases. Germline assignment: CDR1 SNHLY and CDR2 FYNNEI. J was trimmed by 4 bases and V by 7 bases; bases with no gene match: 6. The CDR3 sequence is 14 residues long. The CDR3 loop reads CASTLTGGFYGYTF. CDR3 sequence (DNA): TGTGCCAGCACATTGACAGGGGGCTTCTATGGCTACACCTTC. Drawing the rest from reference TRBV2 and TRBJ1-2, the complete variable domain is EPEVTQTPSHQVTQMGQEVILRCVPISNHLYFYWYRQILGQKVEFLVSFYNNEISEKSEIFDDQFSVERPDGSNFTLKIRSTKLEDSAMYFCASTLTGGFYGYTFGSGTRLTVV.

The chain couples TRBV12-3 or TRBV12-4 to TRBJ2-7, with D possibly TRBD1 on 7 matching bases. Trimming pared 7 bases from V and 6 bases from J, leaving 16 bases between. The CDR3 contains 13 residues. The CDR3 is CASTTGGGLEQYF. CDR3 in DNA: TGTGCCAGCACCACAGGAGGGGGCCTCGAGCAGTACTTC.

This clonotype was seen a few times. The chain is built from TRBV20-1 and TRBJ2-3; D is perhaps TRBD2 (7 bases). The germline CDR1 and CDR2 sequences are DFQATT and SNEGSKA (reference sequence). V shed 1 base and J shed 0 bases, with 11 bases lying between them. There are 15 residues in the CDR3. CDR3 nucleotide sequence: TGCAGTGCTAGAGGGGGGGGGGCTAGCACAGATACGCAGTATTTT. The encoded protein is CSARGGGASTDTQYF.